The sequence of this T cell receptor (beta chain) was determined in a study of cytomegalovirus exposure and HLA in healthy donors. Study-level points and caveats: A later analysis reportedly identified an Asian-associated ancestry cluster as carrying fewer N-insertions than the approximately 620-donor mean. For TCR beta chains, V- and J-gene trimming was later linked to a missense DCLRE1C variant. It was assumed in the presence/absence analyses that sequencing depth was roughly uniform across donors. Across donors, most TCRs were seen rarely, yet some public ones were widespread.

The CDR3 runs 14 residues. CDR1 is SNHLY and CDR2 is FYNNEI in the germline V gene. Unmatched junction bases numbered 5, after V lost 4 bases and J lost 7 bases. 13 Jbeta primers and 60 Vbeta primers were used for the PCR. Measured with immunoSEQ multiplex PCR; TCRdb has only the in-frame clones, and not every one. The sample contains around 40,000 clones, around 90% of which appear only once. This clone was observed a handful of times. The antigen remains undetermined. Sequences were obtained from PBMCs. This TCR derives from a woman aged 40 to 55 in good health and CMV-seropositive. This rearrangement joins TRBV2 to TRBJ2-1, with 9 bases fitting TRBD1. The chain's CDR3 is CASSVGTGRNEQFF. In DNA, the CDR3 is TGTGCCAGCAGTGTGGGGACAGGGAGAAATGAGCAGTTCTTC.